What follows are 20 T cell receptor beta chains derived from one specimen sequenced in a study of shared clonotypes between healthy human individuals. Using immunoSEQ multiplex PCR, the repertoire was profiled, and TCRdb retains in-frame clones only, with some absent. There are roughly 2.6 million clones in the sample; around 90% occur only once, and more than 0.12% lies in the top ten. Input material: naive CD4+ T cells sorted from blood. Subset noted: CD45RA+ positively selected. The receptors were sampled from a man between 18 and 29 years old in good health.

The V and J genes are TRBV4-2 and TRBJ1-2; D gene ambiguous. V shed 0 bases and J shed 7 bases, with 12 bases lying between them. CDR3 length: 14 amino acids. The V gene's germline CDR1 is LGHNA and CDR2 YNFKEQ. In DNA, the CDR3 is TGTGCCAGCAGCCAAGAACTGGGTCTGCTTGGCTACACCTTC. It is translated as CASSQELGLLGYTF.

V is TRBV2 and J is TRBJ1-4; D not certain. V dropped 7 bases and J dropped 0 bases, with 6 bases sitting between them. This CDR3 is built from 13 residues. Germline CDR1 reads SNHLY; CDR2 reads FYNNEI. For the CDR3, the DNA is TGTGCCAGCATACGCACAACTAATGAAAAACTGTTTTTT. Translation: CASIRTTNEKLFF.

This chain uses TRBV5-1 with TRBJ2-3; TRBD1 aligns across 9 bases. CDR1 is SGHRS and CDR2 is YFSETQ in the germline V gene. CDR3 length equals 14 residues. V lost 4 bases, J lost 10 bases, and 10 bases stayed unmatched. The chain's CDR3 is CASSVGQGPSAQYF. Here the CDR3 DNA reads TGCGCCAGCAGCGTTGGACAGGGGCCTTCGGCGCAGTATTTT.

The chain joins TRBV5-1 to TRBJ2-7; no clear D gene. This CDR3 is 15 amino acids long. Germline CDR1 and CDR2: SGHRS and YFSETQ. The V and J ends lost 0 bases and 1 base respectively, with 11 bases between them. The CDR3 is CASSLVGKLSYEQYF. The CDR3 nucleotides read TGCGCCAGCAGCTTGGTTGGAAAATTATCCTACGAGCAGTACTTC.

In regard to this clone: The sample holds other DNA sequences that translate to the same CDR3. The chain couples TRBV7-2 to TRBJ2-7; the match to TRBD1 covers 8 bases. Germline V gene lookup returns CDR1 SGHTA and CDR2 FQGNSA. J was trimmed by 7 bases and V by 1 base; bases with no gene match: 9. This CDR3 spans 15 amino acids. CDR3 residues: CASSLGGQGAREQYF. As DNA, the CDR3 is TGTGCCAGCAGCTTAGGGGGGCAGGGGGCGCGGGAGCAGTACTTC.

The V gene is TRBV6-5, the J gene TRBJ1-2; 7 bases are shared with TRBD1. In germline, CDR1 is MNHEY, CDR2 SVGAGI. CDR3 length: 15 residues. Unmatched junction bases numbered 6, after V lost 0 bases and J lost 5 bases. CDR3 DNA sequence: TGTGCCAGCAGTTACTCGTACCCGACAGGGTATGGCTACACCTTC. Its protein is CASSYSYPTGYGYTF.

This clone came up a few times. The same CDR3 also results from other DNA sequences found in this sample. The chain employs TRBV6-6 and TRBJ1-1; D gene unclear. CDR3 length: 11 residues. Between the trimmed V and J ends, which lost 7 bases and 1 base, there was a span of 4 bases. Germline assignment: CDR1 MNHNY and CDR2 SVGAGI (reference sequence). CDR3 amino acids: CASTKNTEAFF. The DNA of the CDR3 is TGTGCCAGCACCAAGAACACTGAAGCTTTCTTT.

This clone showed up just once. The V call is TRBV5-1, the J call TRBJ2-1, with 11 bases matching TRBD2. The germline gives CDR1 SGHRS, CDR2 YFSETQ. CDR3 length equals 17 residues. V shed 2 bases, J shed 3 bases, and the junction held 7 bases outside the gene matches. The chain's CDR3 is CASSLTGTSGVYNEQFF. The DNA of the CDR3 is TGCGCCAGCAGCTTAACCGGGACTAGCGGAGTCTACAATGAGCAGTTCTTC.

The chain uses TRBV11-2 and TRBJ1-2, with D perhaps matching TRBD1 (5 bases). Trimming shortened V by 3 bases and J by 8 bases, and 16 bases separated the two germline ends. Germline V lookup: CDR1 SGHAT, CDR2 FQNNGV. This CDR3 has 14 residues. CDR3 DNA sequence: TGTGCCAGCAGCTTGGGCCCCGGGGCCGGGGGCTACACCTTC. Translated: CASSLGPGAGGYTF.

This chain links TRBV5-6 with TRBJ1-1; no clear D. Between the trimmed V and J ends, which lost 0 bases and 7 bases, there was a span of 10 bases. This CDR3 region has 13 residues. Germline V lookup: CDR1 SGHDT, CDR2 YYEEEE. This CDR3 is CASSLGGFGEAFF. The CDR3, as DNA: TGTGCCAGCAGCTTGGGAGGGTTTGGTGAAGCTTTCTTT. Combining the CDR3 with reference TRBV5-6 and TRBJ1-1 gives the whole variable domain DAGVTQSPTHLIKTRGQQVTLRCSPKSGHDTVSWYQQALGQGPQFIFQYYEEEERQRGNFPDRFSGHQFPNYSSELNVNALLLGDSALYLCASSLGGFGEAFFGQGTRLTVV.

The CDR3 region is CAWSANPGTEAFF. CDR3 DNA: TGTGCCTGGAGTGCTAACCCTGGGACTGAAGCTTTCTTT. The chain is built from TRBV30 and TRBJ1-1; no firm D call. V was pared by 1 base and J by 5 bases, with 11 bases between. The CDR3 has 13 amino acids. Germline-derived CDR1 and CDR2 are GTSNPN and SVGIG (reference sequence).

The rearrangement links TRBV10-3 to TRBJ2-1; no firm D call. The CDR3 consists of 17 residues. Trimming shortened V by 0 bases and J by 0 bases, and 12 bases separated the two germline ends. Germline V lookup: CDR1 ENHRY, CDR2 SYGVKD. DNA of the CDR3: TGTGCCATCAGTGAGTCCGTGGGATCGAGCTCCTACAATGAGCAGTTCTTC. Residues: CAISESVGSSSYNEQFF.

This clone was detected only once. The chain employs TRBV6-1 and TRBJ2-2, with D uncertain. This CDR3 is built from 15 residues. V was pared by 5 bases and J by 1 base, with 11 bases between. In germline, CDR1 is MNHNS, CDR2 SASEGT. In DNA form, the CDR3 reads TGTGCCAGCAGTTGGGGATCGGTGAACACCGGGGAGCTGTTTTTT. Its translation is CASSWGSVNTGELFF.

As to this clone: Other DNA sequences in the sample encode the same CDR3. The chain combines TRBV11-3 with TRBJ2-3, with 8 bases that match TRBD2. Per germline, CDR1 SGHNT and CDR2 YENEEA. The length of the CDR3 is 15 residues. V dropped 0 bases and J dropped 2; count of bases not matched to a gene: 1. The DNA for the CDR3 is TGTGCCAGCAGCTTAGACGGGGGGGCCACAGATACGCAGTATTTT. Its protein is CASSLDGGATDTQYF.

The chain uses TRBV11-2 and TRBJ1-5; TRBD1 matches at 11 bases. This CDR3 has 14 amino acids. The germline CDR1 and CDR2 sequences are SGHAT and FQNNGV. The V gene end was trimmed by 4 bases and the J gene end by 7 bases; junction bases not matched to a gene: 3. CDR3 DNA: TGTGCCAGCAGCTCTGGGACAGGGGGGCAGCCCCAGCATTTT. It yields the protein CASSSGTGGQPQHF.

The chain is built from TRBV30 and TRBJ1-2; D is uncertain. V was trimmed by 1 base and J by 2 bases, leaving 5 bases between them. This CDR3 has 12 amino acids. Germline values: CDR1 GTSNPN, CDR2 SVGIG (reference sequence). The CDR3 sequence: CAWSGRNYGYTF. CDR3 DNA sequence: TGTGCCTGGAGTGGGAGGAACTATGGCTACACCTTC.

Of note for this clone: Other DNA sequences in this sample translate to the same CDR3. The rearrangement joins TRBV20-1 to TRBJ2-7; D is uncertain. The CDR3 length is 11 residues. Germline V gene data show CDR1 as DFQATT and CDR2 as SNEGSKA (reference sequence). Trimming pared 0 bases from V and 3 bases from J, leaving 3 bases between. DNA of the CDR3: TGCAGTGCTAGAGATGACTACGAGCAGTACTTC. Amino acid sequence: CSARDDYEQYF.

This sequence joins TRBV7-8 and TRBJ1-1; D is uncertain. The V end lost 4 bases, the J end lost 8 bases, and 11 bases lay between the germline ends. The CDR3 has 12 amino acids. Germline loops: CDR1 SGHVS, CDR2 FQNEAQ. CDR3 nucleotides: TGTGCCAGCAGCTCCCTCTCCGCGGAAGCTTTCTTT. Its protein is CASSSLSAEAFF.

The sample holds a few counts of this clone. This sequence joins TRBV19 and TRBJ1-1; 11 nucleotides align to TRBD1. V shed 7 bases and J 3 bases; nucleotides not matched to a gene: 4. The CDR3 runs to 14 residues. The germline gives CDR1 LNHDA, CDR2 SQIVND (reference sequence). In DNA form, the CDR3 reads TGTGCCAGTACCCGGACAGGGGGCTACACTGAAGCTTTCTTT. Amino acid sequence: CASTRTGGYTEAFF.

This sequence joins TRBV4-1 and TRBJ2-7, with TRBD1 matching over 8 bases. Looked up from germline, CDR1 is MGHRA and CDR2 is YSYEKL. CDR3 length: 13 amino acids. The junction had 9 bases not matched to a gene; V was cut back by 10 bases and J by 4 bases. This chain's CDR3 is CATGQGDRYEQYF. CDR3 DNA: TGCGCCACCGGACAGGGTGACAGGTACGAGCAGTACTTC.